Described below is a single T cell receptor (beta chain) sequence and its context. The target of this receptor is not known. The record has no base qualities; no much larger clone is one base away. There are 15 amino acids in the CDR3, from cysteine to phenylalanine inclusive. Only the CDR3 part of the read is kept: 45 bases, read in frame from the first base. V and J are truncated by 3 bases and 7 bases respectively, leaving an intervening sequence of 14 bases. CDR1 and CDR2 were assigned from the germline V gene as SGDLS and YYNGEE. The immunoSEQ Assay, a bias-controlled multiplex PCR, was used to amplify TCRbeta CDR3 regions from genomic DNA. The authors' analysis ran thus. The number of nucleated cells in each sample was estimated by amplification of reference gene primers within the assay. To quantify the absolute abundance of each unique TCRbeta CDR3 rearrangement, sequence reads were collapsed and filtered. For each sample, productive Simpson clonality was calculated as the square root of Simpson's diversity index across productive rearrangements. TCRdb stores this immuneACCESS table with in-frame sequences only. Part of the clones is absent; in the studies checked, under half of the shortfall reflects unresolved V genes, and no reason is known for the rest. The V and J calls and the clone size are those of that table, but D and trimming were determined from the DNA. For this sample the table gives roughly 250,000 clones, of which around 87% were detected only once. Of the sample, over 6% is held by the ten largest clones.

In the prospective study, participants were about 18 to 95 years old, resided in about 25 geographic areas of the United States, and were enrolled through a virtual design. In the prospective study, participants were assigned to cohorts based on the clinical history participants reported in a screening survey and a study questionnaire. Each participant in the prospective study had whole blood, serum and a nasopharyngeal or oropharyngeal swab collected by mobile phlebotomists. Additional blood draws and questionnaires over an approximately two-month period could optionally be provided by prospective study participants. Before DNA extraction, prospective study blood samples were shipped either frozen or at room temperature. This record belongs to a study of blood T cell repertoires in COVID-19 (dated by TCRdb to the early 2020s). In terms of the full investigation: The collaborator samples originated in the United States, Italy and Spain and spanned the acute and convalescent phases of COVID-19. The samples were drawn from the first 160 participants of the ongoing ImmuneRACE study and from some 1,300 subjects provided by 6 global collaborators. The prospective study material was composed of cDNA or gDNA derived from T cells, B-cell-depleted T cells, or PBMCs. The dataset comprised deeply sampled blood TCRbeta repertoires from subjects exposed to, actively infected with, or recovered from COVID-19. The sample metadata nearly always contained a de-identified subject ID, COVID-19 status, age in years and sex. The repertoires were made available in a free public database intended to serve as a resource for research on the immune response to SARS-CoV-2. Where available, HLA class I and class II types were taken from metadata supplied by the sample provider and were not determined by assay-based typing. Findings and caveats that apply to the study as a whole: How much clinical and demographic metadata was included differed by source and by participant, and the metadata was provided uncurated.

Recombination connected TRBV9 to TRBJ1-6; TRBD1 is a possible D gene, resting on 6 matching bases. The receptor was isolated from a woman under 40 with acute COVID-19. Sequencing was carried out using PBMCs or T cells enriched from blood (not recorded which). The sequence in DNA is TGTGCCAGCAGCGATCCCGGCAGGGGAAATTCACCCCTCCACTTT. Its coded protein is CASSDPGRGNSPLHF.